This T cell receptor (beta chain) stems from a study of control samples from healthy donors and cancer patients. TCRdb keeps only in-frame clones here, not all; method: immunoSEQ multiplex PCR. The repertoire holds 85,000 to 95,000 clones, with approximately 90% as singletons. With 3 bases removed from V and 2 bases from J, the gap between germline ends came to 10 bases. Germline V CDR1 and CDR2: KGHDR, SFDVKD. The CDR3 is 14 residues long. The TCR was taken from a woman in her 70s in good health. This rearrangement joins TRBV24-1 to TRBJ2-7; D remains ambiguous. The sample comprised blood. The CDR3 loop reads CATSDAVSPYEQYF. The CDR3 DNA is TGTGCCACCAGTGATGCGGTATCCCCCTACGAGCAGTACTTC.